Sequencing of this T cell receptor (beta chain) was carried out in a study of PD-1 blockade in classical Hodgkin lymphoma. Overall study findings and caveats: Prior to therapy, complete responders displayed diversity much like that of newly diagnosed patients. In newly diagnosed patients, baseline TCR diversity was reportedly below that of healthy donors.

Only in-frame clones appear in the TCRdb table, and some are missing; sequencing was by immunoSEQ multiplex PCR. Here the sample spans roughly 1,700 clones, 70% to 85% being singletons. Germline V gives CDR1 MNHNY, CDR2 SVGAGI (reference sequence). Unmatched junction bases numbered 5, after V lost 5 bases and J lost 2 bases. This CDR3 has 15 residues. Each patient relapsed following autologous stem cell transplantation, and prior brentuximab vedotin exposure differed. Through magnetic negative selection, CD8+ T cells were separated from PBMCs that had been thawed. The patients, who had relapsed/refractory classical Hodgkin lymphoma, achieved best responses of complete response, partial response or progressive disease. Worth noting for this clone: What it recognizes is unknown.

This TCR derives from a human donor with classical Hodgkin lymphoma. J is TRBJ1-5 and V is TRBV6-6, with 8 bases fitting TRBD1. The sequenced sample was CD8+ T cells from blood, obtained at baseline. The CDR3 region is CASSRTGSGNQPQHF. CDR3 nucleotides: TGTGCCAGCAGTCGGACAGGGTCGGGCAATCAGCCCCAGCATTTT.